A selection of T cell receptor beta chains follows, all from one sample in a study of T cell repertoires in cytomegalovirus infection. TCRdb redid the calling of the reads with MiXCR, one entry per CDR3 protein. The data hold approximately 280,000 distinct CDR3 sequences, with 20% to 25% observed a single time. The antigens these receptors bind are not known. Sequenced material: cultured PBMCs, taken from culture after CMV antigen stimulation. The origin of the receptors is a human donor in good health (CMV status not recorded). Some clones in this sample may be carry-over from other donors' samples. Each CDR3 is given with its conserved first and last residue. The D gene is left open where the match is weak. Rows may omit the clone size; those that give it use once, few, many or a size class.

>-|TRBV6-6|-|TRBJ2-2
CASSYSWPTHTGELFF
TGTGCCAGCAGTTACTCTTGGCCTACCCACACCGGGGAGCTGTTTTTT
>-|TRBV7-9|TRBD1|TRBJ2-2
CASSFTIRDSLTGELFF
TGTGCCAGCAGCTTTACAATTCGGGACAGCCTGACCGGGGAGCTGTTTTTT
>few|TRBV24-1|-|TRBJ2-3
CATSGSTDTQYF
TGTGCCACCAGTGGGAGCACAGATACGCAGTATTTT
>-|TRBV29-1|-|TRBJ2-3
CSVEDFEGAAFTDTQYF
TGCAGCGTTGAAGATTTTGAGGGAGCGGCGTTCACAGATACGCAGTATTTT
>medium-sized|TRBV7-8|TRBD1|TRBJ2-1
CASSLRRGFEFF
TGTGCCAGCAGCTTACGCAGGGGGTTTGAGTTCTTC
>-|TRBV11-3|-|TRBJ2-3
CASSTQAGKMSTQYF
TGTGCCAGCAGCACGCAGGCGGGGAAAATGAGTACGCAGTATTTT
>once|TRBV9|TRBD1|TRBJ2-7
CASSGGRTGYEQYF
TGTGCCAGCAGCGGGGGTCGGACAGGCTACGAGCAGTACTTC
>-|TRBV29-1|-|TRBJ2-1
CSHITGYNEQFF
TGCAGCCATATCACAGGATACAATGAGCAGTTCTTC
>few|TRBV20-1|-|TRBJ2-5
CSADGEAGRETQYF
TGCAGTGCGGATGGGGAGGCGGGTAGGGAGACCCAGTACTTC
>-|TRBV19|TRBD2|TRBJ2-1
CASSFPGLPGNEQFF
TGTGCCAGTAGTTTTCCGGGACTACCAGGCAATGAGCAGTTCTTC
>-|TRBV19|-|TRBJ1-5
CASSIRPGGGGQPQHF
TGTGCCAGTAGTATAAGGCCCGGGGGCGGGGGACAGCCCCAGCATTTT
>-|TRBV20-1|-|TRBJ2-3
CSARVGTSSTDTQYF
TGCAGTGCTAGAGTTGGGACATCGAGCACAGATACGCAGTATTTT
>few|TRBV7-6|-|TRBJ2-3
CASSLSGGIRTDTQYF
TGTGCCAGCAGCTTAAGTGGGGGGATCCGCACAGATACGCAGTATTTT
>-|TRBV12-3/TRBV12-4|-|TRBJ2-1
CASSLASGAGEQFF
TGTGCCAGCAGTTTAGCCTCAGGGGCTGGTGAGCAGTTCTTC
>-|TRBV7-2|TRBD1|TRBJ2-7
CASSLPTGEYEQYF
TGTGCCAGCAGCTTACCGACAGGGGAGTACGAGCAGTACTTC
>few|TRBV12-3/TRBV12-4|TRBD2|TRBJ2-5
CASSLLAGGRWDETQYF
TGTGCCAGCAGTTTATTAGCGGGAGGTCGATGGGACGAGACCCAGTACTTC
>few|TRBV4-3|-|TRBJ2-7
CASSQEAGTTYEQYF
TGCGCCAGCAGCCAAGAAGCAGGGACCACCTACGAGCAGTACTTC
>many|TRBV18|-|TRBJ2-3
CASSPVEDTQYF
TGTGCCAGCTCACCGGTAGAGGATACGCAGTATTTT
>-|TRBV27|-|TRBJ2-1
CASSLLGQNNEQFF
TGTGCCAGCAGTTTACTCGGACAGAACAATGAGCAGTTCTTC
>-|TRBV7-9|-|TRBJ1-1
CASMMDLNTEAFF
TGTGCCAGCATGATGGACTTAAACACTGAAGCTTTCTTT
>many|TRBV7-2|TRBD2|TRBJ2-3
CASSPRGGYTDTQYF
TGTGCCAGCAGCCCACGGGGGGGATACACAGATACGCAGTATTTT
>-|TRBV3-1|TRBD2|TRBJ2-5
CASTAGGSWSETQYF
TGTGCCAGCACGGCCGGCGGGAGCTGGTCGGAGACCCAGTACTTC
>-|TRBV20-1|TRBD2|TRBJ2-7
CSARSSGRAPNEQYF
TGCAGTGCTAGATCCAGCGGGAGGGCCCCCAACGAGCAGTACTTC
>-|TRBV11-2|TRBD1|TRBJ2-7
CASSLVTGGVYEQYF
TGTGCCAGCAGCTTAGTGACAGGGGGCGTTTACGAGCAGTACTTC
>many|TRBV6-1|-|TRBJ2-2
CASRNPGWNGELFF
TGTGCCAGCAGAAATCCCGGGTGGAACGGGGAGCTGTTTTTT
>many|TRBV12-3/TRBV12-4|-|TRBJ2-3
CASSLQRRGTDTQYF
TGTGCCAGCAGTTTACAGCGAAGAGGAACAGATACGCAGTATTTT
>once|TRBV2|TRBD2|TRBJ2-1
CASRLTSGSINEQFF
TGTGCCAGCAGACTGACTAGCGGGAGCATAAATGAGCAGTTCTTC
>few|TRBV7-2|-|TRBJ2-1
CASSLSLRNEQFF
TGTGCCAGCAGCTTATCCTTGCGCAATGAGCAGTTCTTC
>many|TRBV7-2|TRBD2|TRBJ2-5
CASRGPGGETQYF
TGTGCCAGCAGGGGACCCGGGGGGGAGACCCAGTACTTC
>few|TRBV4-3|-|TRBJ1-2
CASSQMHRDTHGRYTF
TGCGCCAGCAGCCAGATGCATCGAGACACTCATGGGCGCTACACCTTC
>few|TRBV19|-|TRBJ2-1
CASSIEGPPYNEQFF
TGTGCCAGTAGTATCGAGGGACCCCCCTACAATGAGCAGTTCTTC
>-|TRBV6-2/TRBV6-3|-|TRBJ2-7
CASSSPLAPRDEQYF
TGTGCCAGCAGTTCCCCTCTAGCGCCACGCGACGAGCAGTACTTC
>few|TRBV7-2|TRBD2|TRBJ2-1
CASSLTSGSMDEQFF
TGTGCCAGCAGCTTAACCAGCGGGAGTATGGATGAGCAGTTCTTC
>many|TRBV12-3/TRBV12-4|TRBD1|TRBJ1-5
CACRGVDHQPQHF
TGTGCCTGCAGGGGGGTAGATCATCAGCCCCAGCATTTT
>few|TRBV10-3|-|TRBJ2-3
CAIREGVHTDTQYF
TGTGCCATCAGAGAGGGGGTACACACAGATACGCAGTATTTT